These 24 T cell receptor beta chains share one sample of origin, sequenced in a study of blood T cells in healthy people across ages (dated by TCRdb to the mid-2010s). The library was made by 5' RACE. Sequencing instrument: Illumina HiSeq 2500. A second PCR of roughly 7 to 11 cycles was performed with a sample-barcoded 5' primer and a J-beta primer mix. The public sequencing data were trimmed at Q25 with fastp and processed into clonotypes with MiXCR by TCRdb, which kept only in-frame beta chains. Each entry is one CDR3 protein sequence, shown with its most common DNA and genes. The sample table contains about 1.5 million distinct CDR3 sequences; only one count was recorded for less than 45% of them. The ten top clones hold about 4.1% of the sample. The specimen was blood. These receptors were obtained from a woman aged 18 to 35 in good health.

This clonotype came up a few times. The rearrangement joins TRBV12-3 or TRBV12-4 to TRBJ2-2, with 7 nucleotides matching TRBD1. The CDR3 runs 14 residues. The trim removed 5 bases at V and 0 bases at J, leaving 0 bases unmatched. The CDR3 nucleotides are TGTGCCAGCAGTGGACAGGCGAACACCGGGGAGCTGTTTTTT. This gives the protein CASSGQANTGELFF.

This clonotype was found a few times. The chain links TRBV6-5 to TRBJ1-4; D remains ambiguous. V was pared by 2 bases and J by 0 bases, with 10 bases between. This CDR3 has 16 amino acids. Germline V gene sequence: CDR1 MNHEY, CDR2 SVGAGI. This CDR3 reads CASSYESGATNEKLFF. CDR3 coding DNA: TGTGCCAGCAGTTACGAGTCGGGTGCAACTAATGAAAAACTGTTTTTT.

This clonotype was counted ten times or more. The chain combines TRBV20-1 with TRBJ2-7; TRBD1 matches 9 bases. J was trimmed by 3 bases and V by 3 bases; bases with no gene match: 3. This CDR3 spans 13 amino acids. The germline CDR1 and CDR2 sequences are DFQATT and SNEGSKA (reference sequence). CDR3 nucleotide sequence: TGCAGTGCTAGGTGGACAGGGGACTACGAGCAGTACTTC. It is translated as CSARWTGDYEQYF.

This clonotype was observed at least ten times. V and J are TRBV20-1 and TRBJ2-3; no firm D call. V was shortened by 5 bases and J by 3 bases, with 3 bases between the two germline ends. The CDR3 is 10 amino acids. Germline V gives CDR1 DFQATT, CDR2 SNEGSKA (reference sequence). The CDR3: CSALTDTQYF. CDR3 in DNA: TGCAGTGCTCTTACAGATACGCAGTATTTT.

V gene TRBV2 combines with J gene TRBJ2-5; maybe TRBD2 (5 bases). Germline CDR1 SNHLY, CDR2 FYNNEI. The germline V and J ends were trimmed by 8 bases and 2 bases, with 18 bases remaining between them. The CDR3 runs 15 residues. The DNA for the CDR3 is TGTGCCAGCGTGGGAGTGGTAGGACCACAAGAGACCCAGTACTTC. It encodes CASVGVVGPQETQYF.

This clonotype was counted a few times. The chain is built from TRBV4-1 and TRBJ2-1; D is uncertain. V was trimmed by 3 bases and J by 8 bases, leaving 8 bases between them. This CDR3 region has 12 residues. CDR1 and CDR2 (germline): MGHRA, YSYEKL. The CDR3 bases are TGCGCCAGCAGCCATCAAGGACATGAGCAGTTCTTC. This sequence encodes CASSHQGHEQFF.

This clonotype was seen only a few times. The V and J genes are TRBV6-2 or TRBV6-3 and TRBJ2-7, with TRBD2 matching over 8 bases. Germline V gene lookup returns CDR1 MNHEY and CDR2 SVGEGT. This CDR3 has 15 amino acids. J was trimmed by 0 bases and V by 4 bases; bases with no gene match: 5. The CDR3 nucleotides read TGTGCCAGCAGTTTTTCGGGGACTAGCTCCTACGAGCAGTACTTC. It codes for CASSFSGTSSYEQYF.

V and J are TRBV3-1 and TRBJ2-7; possibly TRBD2 for D (5 bases). V lost 1 base to trimming and J lost 0 bases, with 10 bases between them. There are 15 residues in the CDR3. Germline V CDR1 and CDR2: LGHDT, YNNKEL (reference sequence). CDR3 residues: CASSQGSGNSYEQYF. CDR3 sequence (DNA): TGTGCCAGCAGCCAAGGGTCGGGGAACTCCTACGAGCAGTACTTC.

V usage is TRBV5-1 and J usage is TRBJ1-1; 7 bases line up with TRBD1. V lost 2 bases and J lost 2; bases outside the gene matches: 9. Germline V lookup: CDR1 SGHRS, CDR2 YFSETQ. The CDR3 runs 16 residues. DNA of the CDR3: TGCGCCAGCAGCTTCGAACAGGGGTTAATAAACACTGAAGCTTTCTTT. Protein sequence: CASSFEQGLINTEAFF.

This rearrangement joins TRBV28 to TRBJ1-5; TRBD1 matches at 11 bases. Germline CDR1 and CDR2: MDHEN and SYDVKM. The CDR3 consists of 18 residues. Trimming cost V 9 bases and J 2 bases; bases outside gene matches: 15. The CDR3 loop reads CASRSRTGGLRGNQPQHF. The CDR3 nucleotides are TGTGCCAGTAGGTCCCGGACAGGGGGCTTAAGGGGCAATCAGCCCCAGCATTTT.

The chain joins TRBV12-3 or TRBV12-4 to TRBJ2-4, with TRBD1 matching 9 bases. The CDR3 contains 15 residues. Trimming cost V 2 bases and J 3 bases; bases outside gene matches: 2. CDR3 residues: CASSLTGGNKNIQYF. The CDR3 DNA is TGTGCCAGCAGTTTAACAGGGGGCAACAAAAACATTCAGTACTTC.

This clonotype was recorded once. The rearrangement joins TRBV2 to TRBJ2-2, with D unresolved. The CDR3 spans 11 residues. CDR1 and CDR2 (germline): SNHLY, FYNNEI. Trimming removed 8 bases from V and 7 bases from J, with 8 bases in between. This CDR3 is CASGVIGELFF. DNA of the CDR3: TGTGCCAGCGGGGTAATCGGGGAGCTGTTTTTT.

The chain combines TRBV4-1 with TRBJ2-7; TRBD2 agrees at 7 bases. Germline V gene lookup returns CDR1 MGHRA and CDR2 YSYEKL. The CDR3 contains 17 residues. The V gene end was trimmed by 0 bases and the J gene end by 1 base; junction bases not matched to a gene: 9. As DNA, the CDR3 is TGCGCCAGCAGCCAAGAACTTCCCCTAGCGGTGTCCTACGAGCAGTACTTC. As protein: CASSQELPLAVSYEQYF.

This CDR3 is CASSQDPQTGSYNEQFF. The CDR3 nucleotides are TGTGCCAGCAGCCAAGATCCTCAGACAGGGAGTTACAATGAGCAGTTCTTC. The rearrangement uses TRBV3-1 and TRBJ2-1; 7 bases align to TRBD1. The CDR3 covers 17 residues. With V trimmed by 0 bases and J by 4 bases, 9 bases remained unmatched. CDR1 and CDR2 (germline): LGHDT, YNNKEL (reference sequence).

V is TRBV9 and J is TRBJ2-3; tentative D call: TRBD2 (5 bases). CDR3 length equals 15 residues. Germline-derived CDR1 and CDR2 are SGDLS and YYNGEE. Trimming cost V 0 bases and J 0 bases, with 8 bases left between them. CDR3: CASSVERSSTDTQYF. CDR3 DNA sequence: TGTGCCAGCAGCGTAGAGCGGTCTAGCACAGATACGCAGTATTTT.

This clonotype was found many times. The genes are TRBV29-1 and TRBJ2-3; possibly TRBD1 or TRBD2 for D (6 bases each). This CDR3 region has 13 residues. V lost 5 bases and J lost 4, with 13 bases in between. The germline V gene encodes CDR1 SQVTM and CDR2 ANQGSEA. CDR3 in amino acids: CSVRGRVADTQYF. The CDR3 region has the DNA TGCAGCGTTCGGGGGCGCGTTGCAGATACGCAGTATTTT.

About this clonotype: An end of the junction differs from the germline gene, which may be a read error. This chain uses TRBV5-1 with TRBJ2-6; TRBD1 might be the D (6 bases). CDR1 is SGHRS and CDR2 is YFSETQ in the germline V gene. This CDR3 has 16 residues. Here the CDR3 DNA reads TGCGCCAGCAGCTTGGGGGACAACTCTGGGGCCGACGTCCTGACTTTC. Translated: CASSLGDNSGADVLTF.

Points on this clonotype: The junction differs from germline at one of its ends, possibly a read error. The chain uses TRBV7-2 and TRBJ2-1; 7 nucleotides line up with TRBD2. There are 16 residues in the CDR3. The germline V gene has CDR1 SGHTA and CDR2 FQGNSA. CDR3 DNA sequence: TGTGCCGGCAGAGTAACAGGACCGGGGAGGGGCAATGAGCAGTTCTTC. It codes for CAGRVTGPGRGNEQFF.

The table lists this clonotype with a few counts. The CDR3 loop is CASSLMTSGSNEQFF. CDR3 sequence (DNA): TGTGCCAGCAGTTTAATGACTAGCGGGAGCAATGAGCAGTTCTTC. V gene TRBV27 combines with J gene TRBJ2-1; TRBD2 aligns across 12 bases. The CDR3 has 15 residues. In germline, CDR1 is MNHEY, CDR2 SMNVEV (reference sequence). The V gene end was trimmed by 2 bases and the J gene end by 6 bases; junction bases not matched to a gene: 2.

V is TRBV24-1 and J is TRBJ2-1; 10 nucleotides match TRBD2. Per germline, CDR1 KGHDR and CDR2 SFDVKD. The CDR3 contains 18 residues. V was clipped by 10 bases and J by 3 bases; unmatched bases: 17. CDR3: CATIDYRTSGNYYNEQFF. As DNA, the CDR3 is TGTGCCACGATTGATTACCGAACTAGCGGGAATTACTACAATGAGCAGTTCTTC.

This clonotype was detected a few times. The chain uses TRBV2 and TRBJ2-5, with 8 positions matching TRBD2. The CDR3 extends over 15 amino acids. V dropped 6 bases and J dropped 3; count of bases not matched to a gene: 9. In germline, CDR1 is SNHLY, CDR2 FYNNEI. The CDR3, as DNA: TGTGCCAGCAGGGACTACGGGGGGGCAAAAGAGACCCAGTACTTC. Its translation: CASRDYGGAKETQYF.

This clonotype was detected a few times. CDR3 nucleotide sequence: TGTGCCAGCAGACCCCAACTGAACACCGGGGAGCTGTTTTTT. This encodes CASRPQLNTGELFF. The gene calls are TRBV6-5 and TRBJ2-2, with no clear D. This CDR3 spans 14 amino acids. Between the trimmed V and J ends, which lost 6 bases and 1 base, there was a span of 9 bases. The germline CDR1 and CDR2 sequences are MNHEY and SVGAGI.

The chain combines TRBV2 with TRBJ2-1, with 8 bases aligning to TRBD2. Germline lookup yields CDR1 SNHLY and CDR2 FYNNEI. J lost 4 bases, V lost 2 bases, and 7 bases had no gene match. The CDR3 loop spans 16 amino acids. This CDR3 reads CASSERGLAGYNEQFF. In DNA, the CDR3 is TGTGCCAGCAGTGAACGGGGATTAGCGGGATACAATGAGCAGTTCTTC.

Only a few counts were recorded for this clonotype. The V and J genes are TRBV4-3 and TRBJ2-3, with 13 bases that match TRBD2. V shed 5 bases and J 5 bases; nucleotides not matched to a gene: 4. Germline V gene data show CDR1 as LGHNA and CDR2 as YSLEER. This CDR3 is built from 15 residues. CDR3 sequence reads: CASSRTSGSLDTQYF. CDR3 coding DNA: TGCGCCAGCAGCAGGACTAGCGGGAGTTTAGATACGCAGTATTTT.